The rows below give T cell receptor beta chains drawn from one sample of a study of identical twins. TCRdb processed the 5' RACE reads anew with MiXCR; each CDR3 protein has one entry. The sample shows about 460,000 distinct CDR3 sequences, 13% to 15% of them seen only once. This same sample was also taken into another study, of yellow fever vaccine responses in identical twins.

The source material was CD4+ T cells sorted from blood. The source of these receptors is a woman younger than 30 in good health. Both conserved end residues are part of each CDR3.

TRBV12-3/TRBV12-4,12,CASSRYSYEQYF
TRBV9,15,CASSAGGQGGETQYF
TRBV12-3/TRBV12-4,14,CASSQGQINYEQYF
TRBV5-1,14,CASSLAGEFHEQFF
TRBV2,15,CASSAVLVGGETQYF
TRBV28,16,CASSSQGTGKYNEQFF
TRBV6-1,14,CASSGLAGSGEQYF
TRBV5-1,14,CASSSSGQYNEQFF
TRBV20-1,11,CSASLGETQYF
TRBV5-1,16,CASSAGGSENTGELFF
TRBV27,15,CASSFQAGAADTQYF
TRBV30,13,CAWSSGRNQPQHF
TRBV7-2,17,CASSLGTGQGINSPLHF
TRBV20-1,17,CSARALPPNFRGDEQFF
TRBV4-3,15,CASSRRLAGYNEQFF
TRBV7-2,16,CASSLAQSVLYNEQFF
TRBV12-3/TRBV12-4,13,CASSPDKAYEQYF
TRBV12-3/TRBV12-4,13,CASVSYGNQPQHF
TRBV5-1,14,CASSLNRGLETQYF
TRBV14,14,CASSQESLSGTQYF
TRBV5-1,14,CASRSGGGTGELFF
TRBV12-3/TRBV12-4,17,CASTPRSGITNTGELFF
TRBV30,17,CAWRTLGTGWGTDTQYF
TRBV7-2,16,CASSSPTSGGVGELFF
TRBV7-2,13,CASSGTGRDTQYF
TRBV11-2,16,CASSSKKGADAGELFF
TRBV7-3,14,CASSLQGDGGTQYF
TRBV7-6,17,CASSLGGLAGSIGELFF
TRBV10-3,17,CAISSKGVREGSYEQYF
TRBV12-3/TRBV12-4,15,CASSKLAGAPNEQFF
TRBV5-1,15,CASSSTGHSRDEQFF
TRBV20-1,14,CSARKAGGTGELFF
TRBV25-1,14,CASSEAGSYNEQFF
TRBV10-2,12,CASSQLGPEQYF
TRBV12-3/TRBV12-4,14,CASSLAGGPHEQYF
TRBV29-1,11,CSARFPYEQYF